This passage covers 5 T cell receptor beta chains from one sample sequenced in a study of T cells in Graves' hyperthyroidism and ophthalmopathy. Researchers amplified the TCR beta CDR3 regions from RNA transcripts. An initial round of RT-PCR targeting the TCR CDR3 relied on the HTBI primer set. TCRdb re-called the multiplex PCR reads through MiXCR, storing one row per CDR3 protein. The sample consists of over 700,000 distinct CDR3 sequences, around 20% of them appearing once. The sequencing input was blood. The source of these receptors is a woman in her 50s with Graves' hyperthyroidism that later progressed to Graves' ophthalmopathy.

This clonotype was detected only a few times. The rearrangement joins TRBV29-1 to TRBJ2-2, with 7 bases fitting TRBD2. The V segment lost 1 base and the J segment 0 bases; nucleotides outside the gene matches: 5. Germline V gene sequence: CDR1 SQVTM, CDR2 ANQGSEA. This CDR3 has 16 amino acids. CDR3 amino acids: CSVEVLAATNTGELFF. In DNA form, the CDR3 reads TGCAGCGTTGAAGTGCTAGCGGCAACGAACACCGGGGAGCTGTTTTTT.

The chain uses TRBV11-2 and TRBJ2-2; D might be TRBD1 (6 bases). The CDR3 sequence is 15 residues long. Trimming shortened V by 0 bases and J by 6 bases, and 11 bases separated the two germline ends. Germline lookup yields CDR1 SGHAT and CDR2 FQNNGV. Here the CDR3 DNA reads TGTGCCAGCAGCTTAGAGGCAGGGGCCGCCGGGGAGCTGTTTTTT. Amino acid sequence: CASSLEAGAAGELFF. The full variable domain, rest sourced from reference TRBV11-2 and TRBJ2-2, is EAGVAQSPRYKIIEKRQSVAFWCNPISGHATLYWYQQILGQGPKLLIQFQNNGVVDDSQLPKDRFSAERLKGVDSTLKIQPAKLEDSAVYLCASSLEAGAAGELFFGEGSRLTVL.

This clonotype was seen more than once but under ten times. This sequence joins TRBV6-2 or TRBV6-3 and TRBJ2-1, with TRBD2 matching 7 bases. Germline lookup yields CDR1 MNHEY and CDR2 SVGEGT. The CDR3 is 15 residues long. The ends lost 2 bases at V and 3 bases at J; junction bases unmatched: 4. CDR3 DNA sequence: TGTGCCAGCAGTTACCCGCTAGCGGTCTACAATGAGCAGTTCTTC. It yields the protein CASSYPLAVYNEQFF.

This clonotype has more than one count but fewer than ten. The chain employs TRBV5-1 and TRBJ2-5; 9 positions match TRBD1. Germline V gene data show CDR1 as SGHRS and CDR2 as YFSETQ. V lost 3 bases, J lost 5 bases, and 8 bases stayed unmatched. The CDR3 has 15 amino acids. CDR3 residues: CASSSGQGMRETQYF. The CDR3, as DNA: TGCGCCAGCAGCTCCGGACAGGGGATGCGGGAGACCCAGTACTTC. Drawing the rest from reference TRBV5-1 and TRBJ2-5, the complete variable domain is KAGVTQTPRYLIKTRGQQVTLSCSPISGHRSVSWYQQTPGQGLQFLFEYFSETQRNKGNFPGRFSGRQFSNSRSEMNVSTLELGDSALYLCASSSGQGMRETQYFGPGTRLLVL.

There are many counts of this clonotype. CDR3 nucleotide sequence: TGCAGTGCTTACCCAGAAGCTTTCTTT. Its protein is CSAYPEAFF. The rearrangement joins TRBV20-1 to TRBJ1-1, with D unclear. Trimming stripped 5 bases from V and 8 bases from J, with 6 bases between. CDR3 length: 9 residues. The germline V gene has CDR1 DFQATT and CDR2 SNEGSKA (reference sequence).